This paragraph reports one T cell receptor beta chain. The data stem from a study of patients and donors after allogeneic stem cell transplantation. This CDR3 is 15 amino acids long. Trimming removed 5 bases from V and 5 bases from J; junction bases left unmatched: 9. CDR1 is LNHDA, CDR2 SQIVND, per germline (reference sequence). One entry per CDR3 protein, called by TCRdb with MiXCR from the RT-PCR reads. Of roughly 250,000 distinct CDR3 sequences in the sample, roughly an eighth were seen once. This receptor was identified in a human donor who was either an allogeneic HSCT recipient or a stem cell or donor lymphocyte infusion donor (not recorded which). It is not recorded whose cells these are; they may come from a transplant donor. The specimen sequenced was blood, either unsorted or a sorted T cell fraction (not recorded which). The chain recombines TRBV19 with TRBJ2-5, with 9 nucleotides matching TRBD2. CDR3: CASSSAGLAVETQYF. The CDR3 region has the DNA TGTGCCAGTAGTTCCGCGGGACTAGCTGTGGAGACCCAGTACTTC. The full variable domain, rest sourced from reference TRBV19 and TRBJ2-5, is DGGITQSPKYLFRKEGQNVTLSCEQNLNHDAMYWYRQDPGQGLRLIYYSQIVNDFQKGDIAEGYSVSREKKESFPLTVTSAQKNPTAFYLCASSSAGLAVETQYFGPGTRLLVL.